The source of this T cell receptor (beta chain) is a study of graft-versus-host responses after intestinal transplantation. On the study more broadly: Recipients obtained multivisceral, liver-intestinal, or isolated intestinal transplants. The study gave all recipients anti-thymocyte globulin induction, then tacrolimus and steroids for about three years. Findings and limits, study-wide: GvH clonotypes were identified within recipient marrow, with a subset emerging first in ileum or blood. Declines in HvG clones occurring early post-transplant were associated with peak circulating GvH clone levels.

There are 14 residues in the CDR3. Germline assignment: CDR1 SGHNT and CDR2 YENEEA. Trimming shortened V by 1 base and J by 7 bases, and 10 bases separated the two germline ends. Method: immunoSEQ multiplex PCR; TCRdb's copy keeps in-frame clones and lacks some. The profile shows 20,000 to 30,000 clones, 80% to 90% of them singletons. Regarding this clone: The antigen remains unidentified.

The material was PBMCs, obtained just over 450 days after intestinal transplant. This TCR derives from a human patient who received an intestinal transplant, so some T cells may come from the graft donor. The chain uses TRBV11-3 and TRBJ1-4; D might be TRBD1 (6 bases). CDR3 sequence: CASSLVGGGEKLFF. The CDR3, as DNA: TGTGCCAGCAGCTTAGTAGGGGGAGGTGAAAAACTGTTTTTT.